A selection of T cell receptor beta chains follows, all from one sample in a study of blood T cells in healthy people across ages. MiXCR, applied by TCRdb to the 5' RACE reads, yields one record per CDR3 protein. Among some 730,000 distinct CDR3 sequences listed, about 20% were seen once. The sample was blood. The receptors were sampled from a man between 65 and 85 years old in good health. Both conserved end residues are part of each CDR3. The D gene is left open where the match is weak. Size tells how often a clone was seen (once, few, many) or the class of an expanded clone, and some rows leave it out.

CSAWRGGGNQPQHF,TGCAGTGCATGGAGAGGGGGCGGGAATCAGCCCCAGCATTTT,TRBV20-1,TRBD1,.,TRBJ1-5
CASGSSQPYEQYF,TGCGCCAGCGGCTCCAGCCAACCCTACGAGCAGTACTTC,TRBV5-1,.,few,TRBJ2-7
CAIRVAPSTDTQYF,TGTGCCATCAGGGTCGCGCCTAGCACAGATACGCAGTATTTT,TRBV10-3,.,.,TRBJ2-3
CASSSGTVSSYNEQFF,TGCGCCAGCAGCTCCGGGACGGTGAGCTCCTACAATGAGCAGTTCTTC,TRBV5-1,.,.,TRBJ2-1
CASSFLRDRGGYTF,TGTGCCAGCAGTTTTTTGCGGGACAGGGGAGGCTACACCTTC,TRBV12-3/TRBV12-4,TRBD1,.,TRBJ1-2
CASSQDLGSLVLTF,TGTGCCAGCAGCCAAGATTTAGGGAGTCTCGTCCTGACTTTC,TRBV14,.,few,TRBJ2-6
CASSLVPGGLRNEQFF,TGCGCCAGCAGCTTGGTTCCGGGGGGACTAAGGAATGAGCAGTTCTTC,TRBV5-1,TRBD2,few,TRBJ2-1
CAGSLNPPNEKLFF,TGTGCCGGCAGCCTCAACCCCCCTAACGAAAAACTGTTTTTT,TRBV12-3/TRBV12-4,.,.,TRBJ1-4
CRSPPKQLNTEAFF,TGCAGGAGCCCGCCGAAACAATTGAACACTGAAGCCTTCTTT,TRBV20-1,.,.,TRBJ1-1
CASSLFWEGRQETQYF,TGTGCCAGCAGCTTATTCTGGGAAGGAAGGCAAGAGACCCAGTACTTC,TRBV11-2,.,.,TRBJ2-5
CASSLSGTTYGYTF,TGTGCCAGCAGCTTAAGTGGCACCACCTATGGCTACACCTTC,TRBV11-2,.,.,TRBJ1-2
CASTMGHNSGNTIYF,TGTGCCAGCACTATGGGACACAACTCTGGAAACACCATATATTTT,TRBV12-3/TRBV12-4,.,many,TRBJ1-3
CASSFNPRTDENEKLFF,TGTGCCAGCAGTTTTAACCCAAGGACCGACGAAAATGAAAAACTGTTTTTT,TRBV28,.,.,TRBJ1-4
CASKEGGANTGELFF,TGTGCCAGCAAAGAAGGGGGGGCGAACACCGGGGAGCTGTTTTTT,TRBV12-3/TRBV12-4,.,.,TRBJ2-2
CASMGGYTEAFF,TGTGCCAGCATGGGGGGCTACACTGAAGCTTTCTTT,TRBV12-3/TRBV12-4,.,.,TRBJ1-1
CSASSHSMNTEAFF,TGCAGTGCCTCAAGTCACAGCATGAACACTGAAGCTTTCTTT,TRBV20-1,.,.,TRBJ1-1